This TCR beta chain was sequenced for a study of cytomegalovirus exposure and HLA in healthy donors. To note about this clone: Its antigen is not known.

V gave up 4 bases and J gave up 5 bases, with 12 bases separating them. The CDR3 loop spans 14 amino acids. Germline V gene lookup returns CDR1 SNHLY and CDR2 FYNNEI. PCR employed 60 Vbeta and 13 Jbeta primers. TCRdb's table, derived via immunoSEQ multiplex PCR, lists solely in-frame clones and lacks some. The sample records some 98,000 clones, about three quarters being singletons. Overall study findings and caveats: Apparent HLA restriction characterized most CMV-associated TCR beta chains in a later analysis. In the analysis, some V segments, TRBV6-2 and TRBV6-3 included, were excluded as indistinguishable. Through in vitro validation, a few CMV-associated chains were shown to be specific for CMV antigens.

Sequenced input: PBMCs. This TCR came from a human donor in good health. The chain combines TRBV2 with TRBJ2-1; D is possibly TRBD1 (5 bases). The CDR3 region is CASSVGRVNNEQFF. The CDR3 nucleotides read TGTGCCAGCAGTGTCGGCAGGGTAAACAATGAGCAGTTCTTC.